These 16 T cell receptor beta chains were all obtained from the same sample, sequenced in a study of shared clonotypes between healthy human individuals. Using immunoSEQ multiplex PCR, the repertoire was profiled, and TCRdb retains in-frame clones only, with some absent. The sample carries approximately 100,000 clones, about 70% recorded once. The sequenced material came from memory CD8+ T cells sorted from blood. Indicated subset: CD45RO+ cells pooled with CCR7-negative TemRA cells. The origin of the receptors is a young woman in good health.

The chain carries TRBV5-1 and TRBJ2-7; D is unclear. V lost 0 bases and J 3 bases, leaving 10 bases between the germline ends. Germline CDR1 and CDR2: SGHRS and YFSETQ. CDR3 length: 14 amino acids. The CDR3 nucleotides are TGCGCCAGCAGCTTGGCCGGCAGAATCTACGAGCAGTACTTC. Protein: CASSLAGRIYEQYF.

The V and J genes are TRBV19 and TRBJ2-5, with D perhaps matching TRBD1 (6 bases). Trimming stripped 1 base from V and 5 bases from J, with 11 bases between. Germline V gene lookup returns CDR1 LNHDA and CDR2 SQIVND (reference sequence). The CDR3 covers 14 residues. The CDR3, as DNA: TGTGCCAGTAGTATAGTCAACAGGGAGGAGACCCAGTACTTC. Translation gives CASSIVNREETQYF.

The J gene is TRBJ1-4, the V gene TRBV25-1; D not resolved. The V gene's germline CDR1 is MGHDK and CDR2 SYGVNS. The CDR3 consists of 10 residues. Trimming shortened V by 4 bases and J by 7 bases, and 1 base separated the two germline ends. The CDR3 loop reads CASSGEKLFF. In DNA form, the CDR3 reads TGTGCCAGCAGTGGTGAAAAACTGTTTTTT. The full variable domain, with the rest looked up from reference TRBV25-1 and TRBJ1-4, is EADIYQTPRYLVIGTGKKITLECSQTMGHDKMYWYQQDPGMELHLIHYSYGVNSTEKGDLSSESTVSRIRTEHFPLTLESARPSHTSQYLCASSGEKLFFGSGTQLSVL.

This clone appeared many times. The rearrangement links TRBV6-6 to TRBJ2-3; possible D gene TRBD2, 6 bases. This CDR3 region has 15 residues. V was trimmed by 6 bases and J by 4 bases, leaving 17 bases between them. From germline, CDR1 is MNHNY and CDR2 SVGAGI (reference sequence). The CDR3 loop reads CASRGGGPPPDTQYF. Here the CDR3 DNA reads TGTGCCAGCAGGGGGGGAGGCCCCCCCCCAGATACGCAGTATTTT.

The chain combines TRBV6-7 with TRBJ1-1; D gene ambiguous. TRBV6-7 is placed among ORFs of uncertain function. The CDR3 spans 14 residues. Trimming left V 0 bases short and J 6 bases short, with 11 bases between. In nucleotides, the CDR3 is TGTGCCAGCAGTTACTCGATTACAGAACCTGAAGCTTTCTTT. This encodes CASSYSITEPEAFF.

The gene calls are TRBV25-1 and TRBJ2-1; D might be TRBD1 (6 bases). Germline V lookup: CDR1 MGHDK, CDR2 SYGVNS. The length of the CDR3 is 16 residues. V was cut by 4 bases and J by 4 bases, with 17 bases left in between. The CDR3 loop reads CASSGKSGHPYNEQFF. Here the CDR3 DNA reads TGTGCCAGCAGTGGTAAATCGGGACACCCGTACAATGAGCAGTTCTTC. The full variable domain, with the rest looked up from reference TRBV25-1 and TRBJ2-1, is EADIYQTPRYLVIGTGKKITLECSQTMGHDKMYWYQQDPGMELHLIHYSYGVNSTEKGDLSSESTVSRIRTEHFPLTLESARPSHTSQYLCASSGKSGHPYNEQFFGPGTRLTVL.

The chain carries TRBV28 and TRBJ1-1, with TRBD1 as a possible D gene (6 bases). The germline gives CDR1 MDHEN, CDR2 SYDVKM. The CDR3 consists of 15 residues. The ends were cut back, 6 bases at V and 0 bases at J, with 14 bases in the middle. CDR3 DNA sequence: TGTGCCAGCAGCGGGGGGGCGCTCATGAACACTGAAGCTTTCTTT. Amino acids: CASSGGALMNTEAFF.

J is TRBJ2-7 and V is TRBV28, with TRBD1 as a possible D gene (6 bases). Trimming removed 6 bases at V and 5 bases at J, with 17 bases between. The CDR3 totals 14 residues. CDR1 is MDHEN and CDR2 is SYDVKM in the germline V gene. CDR3 sequence reads: CASRLLQGTHEQYF. The CDR3 DNA is TGTGCCAGCAGGCTCTTACAGGGCACCCACGAGCAGTACTTC.

The CDR3 DNA sequence: TGTGCCAGCAGCGCGTCCGGGACAGCATATGGCTACACCTTC. This codes for CASSASGTAYGYTF. The chain couples TRBV6-5 to TRBJ1-2; 7 bases line up with TRBD1. Germline values: CDR1 MNHEY, CDR2 SVGAGI. The V gene end was trimmed by 6 bases and the J gene end by 5 bases; junction bases not matched to a gene: 9. CDR3 length: 14 amino acids.

The chain employs TRBV5-4 and TRBJ2-1, with 13 bases matching TRBD2. Germline values: CDR1 SGHNT, CDR2 YYREEE (reference sequence). The V segment lost 4 bases and the J segment 2 bases; nucleotides outside the gene matches: 3. There are 16 residues in the CDR3. CDR3 sequence reads: CASSVGLAGTYNEQFF. DNA for the CDR3: TGTGCCAGCAGCGTGGGACTAGCGGGAACCTACAATGAGCAGTTCTTC. The entire variable domain, with the rest obtained from reference TRBV5-4 and TRBJ2-1, is as follows: ETGVTQSPTHLIKTRGQQVTLRCSSQSGHNTVSWYQQALGQGPQFIFQYYREEENGRGNFPPRFSGLQFPNYSSELNVNALELDDSALYLCASSVGLAGTYNEQFFGPGTRLTVL.

The rearrangement uses TRBV6-1 and TRBJ1-1; a possible D gene is TRBD1 (5 bases). The CDR3 is 15 residues long. Germline CDR1 reads MNHNS; CDR2 reads SASEGT. V lost 1 base and J lost 10, with 19 bases in between. The CDR3 here is CASSEDGGGKWRAFF. The CDR3 DNA reads as TGTGCCAGCAGTGAAGACGGGGGAGGAAAGTGGAGAGCTTTCTTT.

This clone appeared a single time. The chain couples TRBV25-1 to TRBJ2-5; D not certain. Germline V gene data show CDR1 as MGHDK and CDR2 as SYGVNS. The ends were cut back, 1 base at V and 2 bases at J, with 8 bases in the middle. The CDR3 is 14 amino acids. The CDR3 region has the DNA TGTGCCAGCAGTGAATTGCCGGAGCAAGAGACCCAGTACTTC. This translates into CASSELPEQETQYF.

The chain employs TRBV7-9 and TRBJ2-7, with TRBD2 identical over 8 bases. J lost 5 bases, V lost 1 base, and 4 bases had no gene match. The CDR3 covers 14 residues. From germline, CDR1 is SEHNR and CDR2 FQNEAQ (reference sequence). The CDR3, as DNA: TGTGCCAGCAGCTTAGGTAGCGGGGACCACGAGCAGTACTTC. Its protein is CASSLGSGDHEQYF.

Only a few counts were recorded for this clone. This chain connects TRBV19 to TRBJ1-3; D perhaps matches TRBD1 (6 bases). The CDR3 has 13 amino acids. Germline V CDR1 and CDR2: LNHDA, SQIVND (reference sequence). The V end lost 10 bases, the J end lost 9 bases, and 19 bases lay between the germline ends. Here the CDR3 reads CATAPTGWGTIYF. The CDR3 DNA is TGTGCCACAGCTCCCACAGGGTGGGGCACCATATATTTT.

This clone was picked up many times. The chain uses TRBV27 and TRBJ2-1, with TRBD2 matching over 7 bases. Germline trimming cut 5 bases from V and 2 bases from J; bases unmatched to any gene: 12. CDR1 is MNHEY and CDR2 is SMNVEV in the germline V gene (reference sequence). This CDR3 is built from 17 residues. The CDR3 reads CASSERTGTIPYNEQFF. In DNA, the CDR3 is TGTGCCAGCAGTGAAAGGACCGGGACTATCCCCTACAATGAGCAGTTCTTC.

V is TRBV2 and J is TRBJ1-5; D remains unclear. Germline V gives CDR1 SNHLY, CDR2 FYNNEI. The CDR3 has 17 residues. The V and J ends lost 5 bases and 2 bases respectively, with 19 bases between them. The CDR3 region has the DNA TGTGCCAGCAGTTCAGTGAACGAGGGTATTGGCAATCAGCCCCAGCATTTT. Translated: CASSSVNEGIGNQPQHF.